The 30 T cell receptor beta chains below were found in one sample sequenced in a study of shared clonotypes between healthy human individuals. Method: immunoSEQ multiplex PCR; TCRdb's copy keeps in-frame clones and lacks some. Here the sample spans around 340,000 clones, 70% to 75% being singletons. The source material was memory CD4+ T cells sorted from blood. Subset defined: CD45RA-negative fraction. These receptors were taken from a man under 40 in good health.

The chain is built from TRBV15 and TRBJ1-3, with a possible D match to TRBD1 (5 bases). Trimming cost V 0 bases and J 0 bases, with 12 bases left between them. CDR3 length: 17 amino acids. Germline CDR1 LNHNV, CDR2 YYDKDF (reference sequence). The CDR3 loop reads CATSRDRVIDSGNTIYF. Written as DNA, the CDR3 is TGTGCCACCAGCAGAGACAGGGTCATAGACTCTGGAAACACCATATATTTT. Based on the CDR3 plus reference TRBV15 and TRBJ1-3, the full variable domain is DAMVIQNPRYQVTQFGKPVTLSCSQTLNHNVMYWYQQKSSQAPKLLFHYYDKDFNNEADTPDNFQSRRPNTSFCFLDIRSPGLGDTAMYLCATSRDRVIDSGNTIYFGEGSWLTVV.

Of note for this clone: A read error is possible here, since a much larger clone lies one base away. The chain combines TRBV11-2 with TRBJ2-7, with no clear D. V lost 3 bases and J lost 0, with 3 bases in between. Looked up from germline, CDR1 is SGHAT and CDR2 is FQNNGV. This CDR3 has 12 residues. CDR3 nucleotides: TGTGCCAGCAGCTTGAGCTCCTACGAGCAGTACTTC. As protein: CASSLSSYEQYF.

The CDR3 DNA reads as TGTGCCAGCTCGAATAGCGGGAGGACCCACGAGCAGTACTTC. Encoded protein: CASSNSGRTHEQYF. The V gene is TRBV28, the J gene TRBJ2-7; 10 bases match TRBD2. The CDR3 length is 14 residues. The V gene's germline CDR1 is MDHEN and CDR2 SYDVKM. The junction had 9 bases not matched to a gene; V was cut back by 8 bases and J by 5 bases.

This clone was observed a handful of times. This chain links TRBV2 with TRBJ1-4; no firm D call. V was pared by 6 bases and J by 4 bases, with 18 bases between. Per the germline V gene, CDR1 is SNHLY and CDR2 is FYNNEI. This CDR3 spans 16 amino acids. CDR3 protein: CASRDKPETNNEKLFF. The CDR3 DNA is TGTGCCAGCAGAGATAAACCGGAGACTAATAATGAAAAACTGTTTTTT.

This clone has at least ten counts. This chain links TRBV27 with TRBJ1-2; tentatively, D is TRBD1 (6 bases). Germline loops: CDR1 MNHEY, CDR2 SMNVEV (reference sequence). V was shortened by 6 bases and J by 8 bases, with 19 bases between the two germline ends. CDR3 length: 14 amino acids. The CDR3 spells CASRLTGLVGGYTF. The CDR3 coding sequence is TGTGCCAGCAGATTGACAGGTCTTGTGGGCGGCTACACCTTC.

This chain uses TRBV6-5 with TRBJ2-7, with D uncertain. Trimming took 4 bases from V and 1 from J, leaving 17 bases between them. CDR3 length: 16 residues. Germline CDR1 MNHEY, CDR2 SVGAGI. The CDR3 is CASSSRIWSTSYEQYF. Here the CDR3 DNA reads TGTGCCAGCAGTTCTCGGATTTGGAGTACTTCCTACGAGCAGTACTTC.

The CDR3 here is CSVRLAGVDTQYF. The CDR3 nucleotides read TGCAGCGTGCGACTAGCGGGAGTAGATACGCAGTATTTT. The chain uses TRBV29-1 and TRBJ2-3; 12 bases line up with TRBD2. Germline CDR1 is SQVTM and CDR2 is ANQGSEA. The CDR3 consists of 13 residues. V was clipped by 6 bases and J by 5 bases; unmatched bases: 3.

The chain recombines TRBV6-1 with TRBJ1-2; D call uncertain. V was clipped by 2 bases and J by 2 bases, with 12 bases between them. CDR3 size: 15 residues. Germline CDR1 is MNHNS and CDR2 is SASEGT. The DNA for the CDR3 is TGTGCCAGCAGTGAAAGAGAGAACCACAACTATGGCTACACCTTC. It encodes CASSERENHNYGYTF.

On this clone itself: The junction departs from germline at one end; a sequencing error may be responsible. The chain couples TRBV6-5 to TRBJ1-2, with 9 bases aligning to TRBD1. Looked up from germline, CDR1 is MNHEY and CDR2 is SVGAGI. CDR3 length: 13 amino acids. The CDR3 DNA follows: TGTGCCAGCACTTACAGGGGGCTTTATGGCTACACCTTC. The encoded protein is CASTYRGLYGYTF.

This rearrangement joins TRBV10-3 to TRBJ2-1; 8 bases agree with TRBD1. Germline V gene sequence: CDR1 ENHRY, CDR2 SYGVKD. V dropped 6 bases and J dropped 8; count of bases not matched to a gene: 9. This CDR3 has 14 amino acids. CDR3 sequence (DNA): TGTGCCATCAGGGGACAGGAGGGGGGCCATGAGCAGTTCTTC. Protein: CAIRGQEGGHEQFF.

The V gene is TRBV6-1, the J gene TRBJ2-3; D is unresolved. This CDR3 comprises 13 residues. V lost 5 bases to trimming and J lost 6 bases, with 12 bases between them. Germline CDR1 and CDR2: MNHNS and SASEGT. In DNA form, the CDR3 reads TGTGCCAGCAGTTTCGGGCCCCTGGATACGCAGTATTTT. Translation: CASSFGPLDTQYF.

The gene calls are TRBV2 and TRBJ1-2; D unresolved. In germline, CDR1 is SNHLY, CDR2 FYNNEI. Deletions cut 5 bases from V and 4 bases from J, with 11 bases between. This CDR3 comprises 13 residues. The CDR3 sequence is CASSLEPSYGYTF. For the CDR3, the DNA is TGTGCCAGCAGTTTAGAACCGAGCTATGGCTACACCTTC.

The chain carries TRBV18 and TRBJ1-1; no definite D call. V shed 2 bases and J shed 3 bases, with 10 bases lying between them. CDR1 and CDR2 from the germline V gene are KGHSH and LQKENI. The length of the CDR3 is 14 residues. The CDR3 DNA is TGTGCCAGCTCACCAGAATCAAGGGACACTGAAGCTTTCTTT. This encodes CASSPESRDTEAFF.

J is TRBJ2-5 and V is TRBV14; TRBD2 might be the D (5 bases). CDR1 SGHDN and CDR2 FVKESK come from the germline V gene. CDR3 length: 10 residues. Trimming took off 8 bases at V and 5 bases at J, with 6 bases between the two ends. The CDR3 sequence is CASSGETQYF. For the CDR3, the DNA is TGTGCCAGCTCGGGGGAGACCCAGTACTTC.

The DNA of the CDR3 is TGTGCCTGGAAGCTAAACACTGAAGCTTTCTTT. As protein: CAWKLNTEAFF. The chain combines TRBV30 with TRBJ1-1, with no clear D. The CDR3 totals 11 residues. With 4 bases removed from V and 2 bases from J, the gap between germline ends came to 5 bases. The germline gives CDR1 GTSNPN, CDR2 SVGIG (reference sequence).

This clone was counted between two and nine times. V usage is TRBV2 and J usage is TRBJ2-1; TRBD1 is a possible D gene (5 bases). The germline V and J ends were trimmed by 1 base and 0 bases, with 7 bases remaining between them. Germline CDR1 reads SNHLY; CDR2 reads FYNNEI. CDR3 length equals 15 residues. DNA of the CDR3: TGTGCCAGCAGTGAAGACAGGAGCTCCTACAATGAGCAGTTCTTC. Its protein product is CASSEDRSSYNEQFF.

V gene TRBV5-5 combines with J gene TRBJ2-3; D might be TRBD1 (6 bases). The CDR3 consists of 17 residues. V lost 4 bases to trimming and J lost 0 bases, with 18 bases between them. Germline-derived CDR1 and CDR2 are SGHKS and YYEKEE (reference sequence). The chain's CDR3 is CASSGIPSGASTDTQYF. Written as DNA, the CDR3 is TGTGCCAGCAGCGGCATACCTTCAGGGGCGAGCACAGATACGCAGTATTTT. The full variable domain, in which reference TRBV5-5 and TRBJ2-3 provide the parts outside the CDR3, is DAGVTQSPTHLIKTRGQQVTLRCSPISGHKSVSWYQQVLGQGPQFIFQYYEKEERGRGNFPDRFSARQFPNYSSELNVNALLLGDSALYLCASSGIPSGASTDTQYFGPGTRLTVL.

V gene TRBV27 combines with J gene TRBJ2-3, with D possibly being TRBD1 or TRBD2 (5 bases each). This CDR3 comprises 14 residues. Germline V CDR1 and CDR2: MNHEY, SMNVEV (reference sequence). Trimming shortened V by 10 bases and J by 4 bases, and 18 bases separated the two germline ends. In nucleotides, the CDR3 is TGTGCCACCGGAAGGGGAGTTATCGCAGATACGCAGTATTTT. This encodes CATGRGVIADTQYF.

The CDR3 protein is CASSYADGVTDTQYF. In DNA, the CDR3 is TGTGCCAGCAGTTACGCAGACGGAGTCACAGATACGCAGTATTTT. The chain recombines TRBV6-5 with TRBJ2-3; D is unclear. The CDR3 has 15 amino acids. The germline CDR1 and CDR2 sequences are MNHEY and SVGAGI. V lost 2 bases and J lost 2, with 11 bases in between.

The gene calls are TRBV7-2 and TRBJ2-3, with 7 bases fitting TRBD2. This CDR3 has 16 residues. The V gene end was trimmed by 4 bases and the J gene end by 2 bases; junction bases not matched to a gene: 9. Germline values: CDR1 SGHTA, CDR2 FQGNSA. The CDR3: CASSYISGRLTDTQYF. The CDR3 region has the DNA TGTGCCAGCAGCTACATTAGCGGGCGGCTCACAGATACGCAGTATTTT.

CDR3 sequence: CATTLGGEGSDTQYF. CDR3 coding DNA: TGTGCCACCACCCTGGGGGGAGAGGGATCAGATACGCAGTATTTT. The gene calls are TRBV15 and TRBJ2-3; TRBD2 might be the D (6 bases). V lost 7 bases and J 4 bases, leaving 18 bases between the germline ends. Germline CDR1 reads LNHNV; CDR2 reads YYDKDF (reference sequence). The CDR3 has 15 residues.

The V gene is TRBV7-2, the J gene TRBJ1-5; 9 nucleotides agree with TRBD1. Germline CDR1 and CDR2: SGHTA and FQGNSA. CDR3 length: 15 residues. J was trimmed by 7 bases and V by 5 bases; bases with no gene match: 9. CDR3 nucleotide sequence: TGTGCCAGCAGCCGGGACAGGGTGTCAGTACAGCCCCAGCATTTT. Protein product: CASSRDRVSVQPQHF.

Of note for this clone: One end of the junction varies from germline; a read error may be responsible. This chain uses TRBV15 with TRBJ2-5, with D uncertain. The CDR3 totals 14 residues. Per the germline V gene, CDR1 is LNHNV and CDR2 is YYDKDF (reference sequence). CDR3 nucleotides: TGTGCCACCAGCGGAGACCAATACAAAGAGACCCAGTACTTC. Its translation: CATSGDQYKETQYF.

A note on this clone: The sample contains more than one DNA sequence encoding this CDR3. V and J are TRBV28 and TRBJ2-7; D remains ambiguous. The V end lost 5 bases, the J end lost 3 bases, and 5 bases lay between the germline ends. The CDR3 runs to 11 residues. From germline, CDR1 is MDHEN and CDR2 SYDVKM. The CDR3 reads CASSRGYEQYF. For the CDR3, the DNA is TGTGCCAGCAGTAGAGGCTACGAGCAGTACTTC.

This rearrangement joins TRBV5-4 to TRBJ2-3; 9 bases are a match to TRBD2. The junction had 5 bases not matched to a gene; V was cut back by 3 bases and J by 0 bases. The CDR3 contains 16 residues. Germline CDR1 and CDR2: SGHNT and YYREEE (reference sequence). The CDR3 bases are TGTGCCAGCAGCTACCGACTAGCGGTGAGCACAGATACGCAGTATTTT. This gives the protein CASSYRLAVSTDTQYF.

CDR3: CAAGESTDTQYF. The CDR3 nucleotides read TGTGCCGCCGGGGAGAGCACAGATACGCAGTATTTT. The rearrangement joins TRBV6-1 to TRBJ2-3, with D maybe TRBD2 (5 bases). This CDR3 comprises 12 residues. V shed 11 bases and J shed 0 bases, with 9 bases lying between them. CDR1 and CDR2 from the germline V gene are MNHNS and SASEGT.

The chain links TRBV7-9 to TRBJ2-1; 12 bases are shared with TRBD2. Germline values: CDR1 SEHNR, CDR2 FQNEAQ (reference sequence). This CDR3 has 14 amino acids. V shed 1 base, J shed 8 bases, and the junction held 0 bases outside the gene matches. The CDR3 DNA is TGTGCCAGCAGCTTAGGACTAGCGGGAGATGAGCAGTTCTTC. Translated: CASSLGLAGDEQFF.

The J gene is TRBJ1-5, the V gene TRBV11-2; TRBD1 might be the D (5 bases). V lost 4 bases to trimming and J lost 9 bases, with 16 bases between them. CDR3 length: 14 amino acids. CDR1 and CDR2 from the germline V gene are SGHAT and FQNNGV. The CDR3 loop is CASSSQDSLGPQHF. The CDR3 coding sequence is TGTGCCAGCAGCTCCCAAGACAGCCTAGGGCCCCAGCATTTT.

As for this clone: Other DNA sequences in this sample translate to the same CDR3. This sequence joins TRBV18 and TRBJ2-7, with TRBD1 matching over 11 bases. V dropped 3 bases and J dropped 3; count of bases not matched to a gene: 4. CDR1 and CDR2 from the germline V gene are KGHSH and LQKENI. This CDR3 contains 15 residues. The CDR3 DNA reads TGTGCCAGCTCACCCGCCGGGACAGGGGGCTACGAGCAGTACTTC. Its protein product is CASSPAGTGGYEQYF.

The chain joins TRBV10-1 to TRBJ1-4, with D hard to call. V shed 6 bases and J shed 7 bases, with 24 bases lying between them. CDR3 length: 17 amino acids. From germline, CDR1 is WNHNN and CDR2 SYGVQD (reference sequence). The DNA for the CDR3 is TGCGCCAGCAGAGGGAAGGTTCTGGTTCTTCGTTGTGAAAAACTGTTTTTT. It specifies CASRGKVLVLRCEKLFF.